What follows are 18 T cell receptor beta chains derived from one specimen sequenced in a study of shared clonotypes between healthy human individuals. Produced via immunoSEQ multiplex PCR; TCRdb's table is partial and in-frame only. The table has over a million clones, roughly 97% seen once. The sequencing sample was made of naive CD4+ T cells sorted from blood. Subset meaning: CD45RA+ positively selected. These receptor sequences come from a man aged 25 to 40 in good health.

The J gene is TRBJ1-2, the V gene TRBV7-2; D is perhaps TRBD1 (6 bases). The CDR3 consists of 13 residues. Per germline, CDR1 SGHTA and CDR2 FQGNSA. V lost 0 bases and J lost 5, with 7 bases in between. The CDR3 loop is CASSLAGTYGYTF. The CDR3 nucleotides are TGTGCCAGCAGCTTAGCCGGGACATATGGCTACACCTTC.

A remark on this clone: The identical CDR3 is also encoded by other nucleotide sequences in the sample. The genes are TRBV2 and TRBJ1-2; D not certain. Trimming stripped 3 bases from V and 0 bases from J, with 5 bases between. The germline V gene encodes CDR1 SNHLY and CDR2 FYNNEI. This CDR3 comprises 13 residues. The chain's CDR3 is CASSDTANYGYTF. CDR3 in DNA: TGTGCCAGCAGTGACACGGCTAACTATGGCTACACCTTC.

This CDR3 is CAISEGPSTYYEQYF. CDR3 in DNA: TGTGCCATCAGTGAAGGTCCCTCAACCTATTACGAGCAGTACTTC. The chain couples TRBV10-3 to TRBJ2-7; no reliable D call. V shed 3 bases and J shed 4 bases, with 16 bases lying between them. The length of the CDR3 is 15 residues. Germline V gene sequence: CDR1 ENHRY, CDR2 SYGVKD.

A note on this clone: At one end the junction does not follow the germline gene, possibly because of a read error. The chain joins TRBV28 to TRBJ1-5, with a possible D match to TRBD1 (5 bases). The CDR3 loop spans 15 amino acids. Germline V gene data show CDR1 as MDHEN and CDR2 as SYDVKM. The CDR3 DNA sequence: TGTGCCAGCAGCTACTCGGGGGGAAGAAATCAGCCTCAGCATTTT. Protein: CASSYSGGRNQPQHF.

CDR3 protein: CASSLAGGASGSYEQYF. CDR3 in DNA: TGTGCCAGCAGCTTGGCCGGGGGGGCTAGCGGGAGCTACGAGCAGTACTTC. The chain joins TRBV5-4 to TRBJ2-7, with 10 nucleotides matching TRBD2. The ends lost 0 bases at V and 3 bases at J; junction bases unmatched: 9. The germline gives CDR1 SGHNT, CDR2 YYREEE (reference sequence). The CDR3 loop spans 17 amino acids.

The rearrangement uses TRBV19 and TRBJ2-7, with D uncertain. Germline assignment: CDR1 LNHDA and CDR2 SQIVND (reference sequence). The CDR3 runs 14 residues. The V end was cut by 0 bases, the J end by 1 base, with 7 bases between. CDR3 amino acids: CASSIDDFSYEQYF. The DNA for the CDR3 is TGTGCCAGTAGTATAGATGACTTTTCCTACGAGCAGTACTTC.

The chain joins TRBV5-1 to TRBJ2-7; D gene uncertain. The CDR3 consists of 11 residues. V was shortened by 3 bases and J by 3 bases, with 4 bases between the two germline ends. Germline V gene sequence: CDR1 SGHRS, CDR2 YFSETQ. The DNA for the CDR3 is TGCGCCAGCAGCTCCCGCTACGAGCAGTACTTC. Translation: CASSSRYEQYF.

V is TRBV20-1 and J is TRBJ1-2; tentative D call: TRBD1 (5 bases). The CDR3 has 11 residues. Germline assignment: CDR1 DFQATT and CDR2 SNEGSKA (reference sequence). Trimming cost V 6 bases and J 6 bases, with 11 bases left between them. Here the CDR3 reads CSATDRDGYTF. The CDR3 DNA follows: TGCAGTGCAACCGACAGAGATGGCTACACCTTC.

Written as DNA, the CDR3 is TGCGCCAGCAGCCAAGATCGGCGGGGGCTAATGGCCCAGTACTTC. Translating it yields CASSQDRRGLMAQYF. V usage is TRBV4-3 and J usage is TRBJ2-5; a possible D gene is TRBD2 (7 bases). This CDR3 contains 15 residues. The germline gives CDR1 LGHNA, CDR2 YSLEER. Trimming left V 0 bases short and J 9 bases short, with 17 bases between.

The chain links TRBV7-2 to TRBJ1-5; possibly TRBD1 for D (5 bases). The CDR3 has 15 residues. Germline V gene sequence: CDR1 SGHTA, CDR2 FQGNSA. Trimming removed 1 base from V and 4 bases from J, with 11 bases in between. In nucleotides, the CDR3 is TGTGCCAGCAGCTTAGATGGGACTAGGAATCAGCCCCAGCATTTT. Amino acid sequence: CASSLDGTRNQPQHF. Looking up the rest from reference TRBV7-2 and TRBJ1-5 gives the full variable domain: GAGVSQSPSNKVTEKGKDVELRCDPISGHTALYWYRQSLGQGLEFLIYFQGNSAPDKSGLPSDRFSAERTGGSVSTLTIQRTQQEDSAVYLCASSLDGTRNQPQHFGDGTRLSIL.

V gene TRBV18 combines with J gene TRBJ1-3, with TRBD1 as a possible D gene (5 bases). The germline CDR1 and CDR2 sequences are KGHSH and LQKENI. Trimming shortened V by 1 base and J by 3 bases, and 16 bases separated the two germline ends. This CDR3 has 17 residues. The CDR3 is CASSPRVQGGGGNTIYF. The CDR3 region has the DNA TGTGCCAGCTCACCACGGGTCCAGGGCGGAGGTGGAAACACCATATATTTT.

The chain employs TRBV7-2 and TRBJ2-1; D unresolved. Germline values: CDR1 SGHTA, CDR2 FQGNSA. The CDR3 is made up of 12 amino acids. The ends were cut back, 2 bases at V and 8 bases at J, with 7 bases in the middle. The DNA for the CDR3 is TGTGCCAGCAGCTTAATGAGTCATGAGCAGTTCTTC. This translates into CASSLMSHEQFF.

The J gene is TRBJ2-2, the V gene TRBV29-1; the D call may be TRBD1 or TRBD2 (5 bases each). Trimming removed 4 bases at V and 1 base at J, with 10 bases between. Germline V gives CDR1 SQVTM, CDR2 ANQGSEA. The CDR3 sequence is 14 residues long. The CDR3 sequence is CSVGRDGNTGELFF. The DNA for the CDR3 is TGCAGCGTTGGTAGGGACGGGAACACCGGGGAGCTGTTTTTT.

The gene calls are TRBV5-1 and TRBJ1-2; D remains ambiguous. The CDR3 has 17 residues. Trimming took 4 bases from V and 2 from J, leaving 21 bases between them. Looked up from germline, CDR1 is SGHRS and CDR2 is YFSETQ. The chain's CDR3 is CASSPLAGPKRNYGYTF. In nucleotides, the CDR3 is TGCGCCAGCAGCCCCCTCGCCGGACCTAAAAGGAACTATGGCTACACCTTC.

This clone was found once. The V gene is TRBV27, the J gene TRBJ2-1, with 11 bases fitting TRBD1. Germline V gene lookup returns CDR1 MNHEY and CDR2 SMNVEV (reference sequence). CDR3 length: 15 amino acids. V shed 3 bases and J 7 bases; nucleotides not matched to a gene: 5. This CDR3 is CASSFSGQGVNEQFF. The CDR3 coding sequence is TGTGCCAGCAGTTTTTCGGGACAGGGGGTAAATGAGCAGTTCTTC.

This chain joins TRBV10-3 and TRBJ2-1; 7 positions agree with TRBD2. The CDR3 totals 12 residues. V shed 4 bases and J 7 bases; nucleotides not matched to a gene: 1. Germline V gene sequence: CDR1 ENHRY, CDR2 SYGVKD. CDR3 in DNA: TGTGCCATCAGTGGGGGGGGGAATGAGCAGTTCTTC. Its translation: CAISGGGNEQFF.

This chain connects TRBV7-9 to TRBJ2-3; the D gene is possibly TRBD2 (5 bases). Germline V gene data show CDR1 as SEHNR and CDR2 as FQNEAQ (reference sequence). The CDR3 contains 13 residues. Trimming took 5 bases from V and 6 from J, leaving 12 bases between them. The DNA of the CDR3 is TGTGCCAGCAGCCCGGGGTGGTCGGATACGCAGTATTTT. Its translation: CASSPGWSDTQYF. Using reference TRBV7-9 and TRBJ2-3 for the parts outside the CDR3, the full variable domain is DTGVSQNPRHKITKRGQNVTFRCDPISEHNRLYWYRQTLGQGPEFLTYFQNEAQLEKSRLLSDRFSAERPKGSFSTLEIQRTEQGDSAMYLCASSPGWSDTQYFGPGTRLTVL.

The chain employs TRBV18 and TRBJ2-3; TRBD2 aligns across 12 bases. The V gene's germline CDR1 is KGHSH and CDR2 LQKENI. The CDR3 has 14 residues. The trim removed 9 bases at V and 5 bases at J, leaving 6 bases unmatched. CDR3 nucleotide sequence: TGTGCCAGTTCTGGACTAGCGGGGCGAGATACGCAGTATTTT. Its protein product is CASSGLAGRDTQYF.